Below are 10 T cell receptor beta chains sequenced from a single sample in a study of blood T cell repertoires in COVID-19. Assay used: immunoSEQ multiplex PCR; TCRdb lists only in-frame clones, some missing. The sample consists of 220,000 or so clones, around 83% of them appearing once. Sequenced material: PBMCs or T cells enriched from blood (not recorded which). The receptors come from a woman aged 40-49 years who had recovered from COVID-19.

The chain combines TRBV9 with TRBJ1-6; D is undetermined. This CDR3 comprises 13 residues. The germline V gene encodes CDR1 SGDLS and CDR2 YYNGEE. The V gene lost 4 bases and the J gene lost 7 bases, with 9 bases spanning the gap. CDR3 bases: TGTGCCAGCAGCCCCGACGGGAATTCACCCCTCCACTTT. It specifies CASSPDGNSPLHF.

CDR3 region: CASSAPDRGYEQYF. CDR3 coding DNA: TGTGCCAGTAGTGCCCCGGACAGGGGCTACGAGCAGTACTTC. The rearrangement joins TRBV19 to TRBJ2-7, with TRBD1 identical over 9 bases. Germline V CDR1 and CDR2: LNHDA, SQIVND (reference sequence). The CDR3 consists of 14 residues. The ends lost 5 bases at V and 3 bases at J; junction bases unmatched: 5.

This clone showed up just once. The V and J genes are TRBV18 and TRBJ2-7; tentative D call: TRBD1 (5 bases). Trimming cost V 2 bases and J 5 bases, with 10 bases left between them. Germline assignment: CDR1 KGHSH and CDR2 LQKENI. The CDR3 consists of 13 residues. The CDR3 loop reads CASSPAGRHEQYV. Here the CDR3 DNA reads TGTGCCAGCTCACCAGCAGGGCGGCACGAGCAGTACGTC.

The J gene is TRBJ2-3, the V gene TRBV5-1; 9 nucleotides agree with TRBD2. The CDR3 is 16 residues long. Germline-derived CDR1 and CDR2 are SGHRS and YFSETQ. V shed 4 bases and J 0 bases; nucleotides not matched to a gene: 6. The CDR3 coding sequence is TGCGCCAGCAGCCCTGGACTAGCGACAAGCACAGATACGCAGTATTTT. Encoded protein: CASSPGLATSTDTQYF.

V usage is TRBV19 and J usage is TRBJ2-3; 10 bases are shared with TRBD1. The CDR3 is 16 residues long. V shed 4 bases and J 2 bases; nucleotides not matched to a gene: 6. From germline, CDR1 is LNHDA and CDR2 SQIVND (reference sequence). CDR3 nucleotide sequence: TGTGCCAGTAGTAGAGAGACAGGGGGCTTCACAGATACGCAGTATTTT. This translates into CASSRETGGFTDTQYF.

The chain joins TRBV5-6 to TRBJ2-7; 12 positions agree with TRBD2. The CDR3 length is 14 residues. Germline-derived CDR1 and CDR2 are SGHDT and YYEEEE. Trimming removed 4 bases from V and 3 bases from J; junction bases left unmatched: 2. The CDR3 is CASSRTSGIYEQYF. The CDR3 nucleotides are TGTGCCAGCAGCCGGACTAGCGGGATCTACGAGCAGTACTTC.

The V gene is TRBV24-1, the J gene TRBJ2-5; TRBD1 matches at 8 bases. The CDR3 is 15 amino acids. V shed 9 bases, J shed 3 bases, and the junction held 11 bases outside the gene matches. CDR1 and CDR2 (germline): KGHDR, SFDVKD. The CDR3 reads CATRKGGTGEETQYF. DNA of the CDR3: TGTGCCACCCGAAAAGGAGGGACAGGAGAAGAGACCCAGTACTTC.

The chain combines TRBV7-2 with TRBJ2-1; D call uncertain. The CDR3 contains 13 residues. V was clipped by 8 bases and J by 2 bases, with 10 bases between them. From germline, CDR1 is SGHTA and CDR2 FQGNSA. The CDR3 DNA follows: TGTGCCAGCCGGTCCCCCACCTACAATGAGCAGTTCTTC. Protein: CASRSPTYNEQFF.

The chain couples TRBV5-1 to TRBJ2-5; 7 bases are shared with TRBD1. The CDR3 is made up of 13 amino acids. Germline loops: CDR1 SGHRS, CDR2 YFSETQ. V trimming: 2 bases; J trimming: 5 bases; junction bases outside the gene matches: 3. The CDR3: CASSFTGDETQYF. The CDR3 DNA reads as TGCGCCAGCAGCTTTACAGGGGACGAGACCCAGTACTTC.

The gene calls are TRBV5-1 and TRBJ2-2, with D uncertain. This CDR3 is 13 amino acids long. CDR1 is SGHRS, CDR2 YFSETQ, per germline. V was clipped by 2 bases and J by 7 bases, with 9 bases between them. The CDR3, as DNA: TGCGCCAGCAGCTTATGGAGAAACGGGGAGCTGTTTTTT. Translated, it gives CASSLWRNGELFF. The variable domain in full, completed from reference TRBV5-1 and TRBJ2-2, reads KAGVTQTPRYLIKTRGQQVTLSCSPISGHRSVSWYQQTPGQGLQFLFEYFSETQRNKGNFPGRFSGRQFSNSRSEMNVSTLELGDSALYLCASSLWRNGELFFGEGSRLTVL.